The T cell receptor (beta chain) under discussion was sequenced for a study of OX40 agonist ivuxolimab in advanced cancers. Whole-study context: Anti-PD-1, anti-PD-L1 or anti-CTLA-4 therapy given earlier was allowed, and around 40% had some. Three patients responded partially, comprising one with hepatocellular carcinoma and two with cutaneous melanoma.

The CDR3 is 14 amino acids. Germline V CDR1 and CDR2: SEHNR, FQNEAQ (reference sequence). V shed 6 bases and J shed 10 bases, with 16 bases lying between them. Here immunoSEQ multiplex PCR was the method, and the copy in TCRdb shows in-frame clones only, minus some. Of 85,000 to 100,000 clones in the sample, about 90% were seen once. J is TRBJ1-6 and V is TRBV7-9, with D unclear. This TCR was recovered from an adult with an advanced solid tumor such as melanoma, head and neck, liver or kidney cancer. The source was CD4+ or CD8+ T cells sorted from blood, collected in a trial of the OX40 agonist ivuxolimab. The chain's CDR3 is CASRANQQTSPLHF. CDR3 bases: TGTGCCAGCAGGGCTAATCAGCAGACCTCACCCCTCCACTTT.